This paragraph covers one T cell receptor (beta chain) sequence. The antigen remains undetermined. The data were taken from a study of PD-1 blockade in classical Hodgkin lymphoma. Study results and caveats: Reported findings placed baseline TCR diversity lower in newly diagnosed patients (compared with healthy donors). Those achieving complete response showed baseline diversity like newly diagnosed patients. Individuals who commenced nivolumab within less than 1 year of ASCT were excluded.

Time point noted: cycle 4 day 1 (C4D1), after around six weeks of nivolumab. There was relapse after autologous stem cell transplantation in every patient, and there was variation in brentuximab vedotin exposure. V lost 3 bases to trimming and J lost 2 bases, with 10 bases between them. Germline-derived CDR1 and CDR2 are SEHNR and FQNEAQ (reference sequence). The CDR3 runs to 15 residues. Generated by immunoSEQ multiplex PCR, the TCRdb table keeps only in-frame clones and is missing some. Of 57,000 or so clones in the sample, about 85% were seen once. This sample comprised peripheral blood mononuclear cells (PBMCs), obtained before the fourth cycle of nivolumab. This rearrangement joins TRBV7-9 to TRBJ2-2, with D perhaps matching TRBD1 (5 bases). The receptor was derived from a human donor with classical Hodgkin lymphoma. CDR3 nucleotides: TGTGCCAGCAGCTTCCCTTGGGGCAACACCGGGGAGCTGTTTTTT. The encoded protein is CASSFPWGNTGELFF.